Listed here is a single T cell receptor (beta chain). The antigen it binds to is not known. No much larger clone is present one base from it, and per-base qualities are unavailable. Other DNA variants within this sample encode the same CDR3. The receptor library was made with the immunoSEQ multiplex PCR assay. The multiplex PCR relied on a mix of 60 forward primers for TCR Vbeta segments and 13 reverse primers for TCR Jbeta segments. The CDR3 region of rearranged TCR beta genes was amplified from genomic DNA by a multiplex PCR assay. Amplified TCR beta libraries were sequenced as 87-base-pair reads on the Illumina HiSeq System. The original methods were these. A later analysis tallied 70 million to 100 million unique TCR beta chains across the 640 or so repertoires, and around 10 million of those chains were shared by two or more donors. Raw reads were error-corrected and collapsed into unique sequences with a nearest-neighbor algorithm that merged closely related sequences to remove PCR and sequencing errors. V, D and J gene segments were assigned by aligning CDR3 sequences to IMGT reference sequences. Each retained sequence needed at least a six-nucleotide match to both a V gene segment and a J gene segment. A rearrangement counted as productive if the CDR3 had no stop codons and remained in frame with V and J, and every other rearrangement counted as non-productive. CDR3 was defined according to IMGT convention as the region running from the second conserved V-encoded cysteine to the conserved J-encoded phenylalanine. The earlier analysis of 587 of the donors excluded sequences that lacked an unambiguous match to a single V gene segment. An earlier analysis of some 610 of the donors called V segments functional above 56.7% productive rearrangements and segregating when the between-donor standard deviation exceeded 5%. To diagnose cytomegalovirus status from the catalog of TCR beta chain sequences, a statistical classification framework was built. In a later analysis, TCR nucleotide sequences were compared against IMGT/GENE-DB human TR gene sequences so that V and J genes could be assigned. Using the TCRdist pipeline, a later analysis assigned CDR3 sequences along with most-parsimonious VDJ recombination scenarios. In a later analysis, each TCR beta chain was defined by its CDR3 amino acid sequence together with its V-gene family, and reads lacking a unique V-gene family were excluded. As a way to deal with suspected cross-contamination and a sequencing artifact, a later analysis dropped 500 to 700 nucleotide sequences that were highly shared and had low generation probability. For each public chain, a later analysis derived a clonal expansion index from normalized ranks of inferred template counts within each repertoire. In a later analysis, generation probabilities were computed with a VDJ recombination model fitted to out-of-frame rearrangements, and the resulting probabilities were checked against IGoR. Hypergeometric tests were used in a later analysis to score TCR-TCR, TCR-HLA and TCR-CMV co-occurrence, with a repertoire-size bias correction applied to the TCR pairs. To estimate false discovery rates, a later analysis permuted the HLA or CMV assignments 20 times. In a later analysis, co-occurring TCRs were grouped using DBSCAN, and TCRdist sequence similarity was added for clustering within HLA-allele-positive subsets. For co-occurrence clustering, repertoires with fewer than 30,000 or more than 120,000 public chains were excluded, along with roughly five repertoires with anomalous nucleotide sharing. In TCRdb, the immuneACCESS table is reduced to in-frame sequences with V and J assigned. These tables do not hold every clone; where another copy was compared, an unresolved V gene accounts for under half, and the others remain unexplained. V and J calls and clone size come straight from that table; D and trimming were deduced from the DNA. This sample gives more than 95,000 clones in total; over 70% of them show up just once. Roughly 10% of the sample is in the top ten clones.

This entry comes from a study of cytomegalovirus exposure and HLA in healthy donors (dated by TCRdb to about 2017). The study in broad terms: An earlier analysis of several hundred of the donors reported under 300 Gb of sequence data and around 120 million unique TCR beta sequences obtained from some 200 million T cells. High-throughput TCR immunosequencing, statistical association of individual TCRs with disease status, and machine learning were combined to predict cytomegalovirus infection status. A later analysis re-analyzed previously published TCR beta repertoires from approximately 700 donors and added high-resolution HLA genotyping to study TCR occurrence patterns. Donor age, sex, ethnicity and CMV serostatus were compiled together with the repertoire data. On average, 235,054 unique TCR beta nucleotide sequences were sequenced per donor among 398 genotyped donors of the cohort, with approximately 18% of those sequences being non-productive. Typing coverage differed by locus: A, B, C, DRB1 and DQB1 were typed in roughly 629-630 donors, DQA1 in about 560, DPA1 in over 600, and DPB1 in 400 to 480. HLA typing included class I and class II loci at four-digit resolution. The aim of the study was to test whether cataloging public T cell receptors could identify signatures of past pathogen exposure. Of the 350 to 400 genotyped donors, around 81% fell in the genetic ancestry cluster associated with self-reported Caucasian donors. An early release covering just under 650 HLA-typed donors comprised roughly 300 gigabases of sequencing data and tens of millions of unique TCR sequences. Along with the approximately 650-subject first cohort, a separate validation cohort of over a hundred different subjects was used. The later analysis used no new phenotypic data to find candidate immune exposures, relying instead on TCR beta sequences and their occurrence across donors. All discovery cohort repertoires had been generated on a single sequencing platform. Five DR-DQ haplotypes were treated as single units for association and clustering because of strong linkage in the cohort. In an earlier analysis of more than 550 of the donors, high-throughput TCR beta sequencing was used to judge whether each TCR beta V gene segment behaved as functional or pseudogenic. Genome-wide SNP genotypes for about three fifths of the roughly 700 donors were used in a later genetic analysis, which treated that subset as a discovery cohort. The study used immunosequencing to profile the T cell repertoires of some 600 subjects and linked those repertoires to cytomegalovirus serostatus. Here is what the overall study found, with its caveats: A later genetic analysis reported fewer N-insertions in productive TCRs among donors in an Asian-associated ancestry cluster than the approximately 700-donor mean. Linkage disequilibrium might explain the correlated functional status among segregating V segments, but an unknown experimental factor could not be excluded. Several of the top co-occurrence clusters appeared to be linked to parvovirus B19, influenza, CMV and Epstein-Barr virus, according to a later analysis. In a later analysis, most CMV-associated TCR beta chains were found to appear HLA-restricted, with HLA associations seemingly driven largely by CMV exposure. The study gave a list of 150 to 200 TCR beta chains associated with cytomegalovirus. Broadly in line with IMGT annotations, most TCR beta V segments showed up in productive rearrangements about 87% or about 30% of the time in an earlier analysis of roughly 590 of the donors. Sequencing depth was assumed to be roughly uniform across donors in the presence/absence analyses, though that assumption may not hold. The cohort was sequenced for TCR beta chains only, and without alpha or paired-chain data the features that could be detected were limited. Across donors, most TCR sequences were observed very rarely, whereas some public TCRs were present in many individuals. The 87-base-pair reads could not distinguish some IMGT-functional V segments, including TRBV6-2 and TRBV6-3, so those segments were excluded. According to a later analysis, TCR association rates differed among HLA loci, with DRB1 alleles showing the most associated TCRs and HLA-C alleles showing the fewest. HLA typing was unavailable for some donors at each locus, so association tests used only the typed subset. A further reported finding was that TCR beta sequences accurately predicted the HLA-A and HLA-B alleles for most subjects in the first cohort. In a later analysis, HLA-associated TCR beta chains were found to be more clonally expanded and to have lower generation probabilities than equally common non-associated chains. In a later genetic analysis, a missense DCLRE1C variant was associated with V-gene and J-gene trimming of TCR beta chains, and the association was replicated in an independent cohort. The only immune exposure information available for the cohort was CMV serostatus. The earlier analysis of around 600 of the donors excluded 15 to 20 rarely observed V segments, including chromosome 9 orphons, because counts were too low. In both the original and validation cohorts, the classifier was reported to diagnose cytomegalovirus status with high specificity and sensitivity. Assigning TCR associations to individual alleles was difficult when HLA alleles, especially DR and DQ, strongly co-occurred. Specific HLA alleles were associated with 16,951 TCR beta sequences at a false discovery rate of 0.05 in a later analysis. According to the authors, the approach could potentially be generalized to other disease states and immunological phenotypes. A group of highly shared sequence variants was considered likely to be a technical artifact of the sequencing pipeline. In vitro tests confirmed that a few of the cytomegalovirus-associated TCR beta chains recognize cytomegalovirus antigens.

The V and J ends are trimmed by 4 bases and 0 bases, leaving 10 bases between them. CDR1 SGHRS and CDR2 YFSETQ were looked up in the germline V gene. The CDR3 numbers 14 residues from cysteine through phenylalanine. The DNA shown is the 42-base CDR3, in frame from base 1. The cohort consisted of 600 to 700 healthy bone marrow donors. Cohort members were all nominally healthy when sampled, although unrecorded immune exposures were likely present. The donor was CMV seropositive and was included in the group of 250 to 300 seropositive cohort members. A peripheral blood sample was collected from each donor, and TCR beta sequencing was performed on peripheral blood mononuclear cells. The Qiagen DNeasy Blood Extraction Kit was used to extract genomic DNA from the blood cell samples.

This sequence originates from a woman aged 50 to 65 in good health and CMV-seropositive. The sample consisted of PBMCs. The V and J segments used are TRBV5-1 and TRBJ1-1; no confident D gene assignment can be made. The CDR3 here reads CASSLQVMNTEAFF. The bases are TGCGCCAGCAGCCTGCAGGTAATGAACACTGAAGCTTTCTTT.